The 14 T cell receptor beta chains listed next were all sequenced from one sample in a study of T-cell memory formation after mild COVID-19. TCRdb independently ran MiXCR on the 5' RACE reads; one entry per CDR3 protein. The table records under 450,000 distinct CDR3 sequences, around 14% of them present only once. Sequenced sample: PBMCs or a T cell subset sorted from them (not recorded which). The receptors shown here come from a man in his late teens or twenties who had mild COVID-19 (a few samples of this study predate the infection). Cell type and time point are not known.

The V call is TRBV5-4, the J call TRBJ2-1, with TRBD1 matching over 7 bases. Trimming cost V 2 bases and J 10 bases; bases outside gene matches: 12. The CDR3 loop spans 15 amino acids. The germline CDR1 and CDR2 sequences are SGHNT and YYREEE (reference sequence). The CDR3 loop is CASSFQDRFLLEQFF. As DNA, the CDR3 is TGTGCCAGCAGCTTCCAGGACAGGTTCCTCCTGGAGCAGTTCTTC.

The sample holds a few counts of this clonotype. CDR3 DNA: TGCAGCGTTGGGACAGGCGTCCACGAGCAGTACTTC. Residues: CSVGTGVHEQYF. The V call is TRBV29-1, the J call TRBJ2-7, with 7 bases identical to TRBD1. The CDR3 contains 12 residues. Per germline, CDR1 SQVTM and CDR2 ANQGSEA. V dropped 4 bases and J dropped 5; count of bases not matched to a gene: 5.

The J gene is TRBJ2-1, the V gene TRBV20-1, with 8 bases identical to TRBD2. V lost 0 bases and J lost 3; bases outside the gene matches: 1. From germline, CDR1 is DFQATT and CDR2 SNEGSKA (reference sequence). The CDR3 length is 14 residues. The CDR3 bases are TGCAGTGCTAGAGAGAGCGGGGGCTACAATGAGCAGTTCTTC. As protein: CSARESGGYNEQFF.

This chain joins TRBV2 and TRBJ1-2, with D tentatively TRBD1 (5 bases). Germline lookup yields CDR1 SNHLY and CDR2 FYNNEI. The CDR3 is made up of 13 amino acids. The V gene lost 10 bases and the J gene lost 0 bases, with 12 bases spanning the gap. CDR3 sequence (DNA): TGTGCCACCAGGGCCGCTACTAACTATGGCTACACCTTC. It is translated as CATRAATNYGYTF.

The chain is built from TRBV19 and TRBJ1-2, with a possible D match to TRBD1 (5 bases). Germline-derived CDR1 and CDR2 are LNHDA and SQIVND (reference sequence). This CDR3 spans 13 amino acids. V was shortened by 4 bases and J by 4 bases, with 10 bases between the two germline ends. The CDR3 loop reads CASSTRDGYGYTF. In nucleotides, the CDR3 is TGTGCCAGTAGTACCCGGGACGGCTATGGCTACACCTTC.

This clonotype was counted only a few times. The chain joins TRBV7-9 to TRBJ1-2, with D perhaps TRBD1 (6 bases). The germline V and J ends were trimmed by 5 bases and 2 bases, with 9 bases remaining between them. The CDR3 has 13 amino acids. Germline CDR1 and CDR2: SEHNR and FQNEAQ (reference sequence). Written as DNA, the CDR3 is TGTGCCAGCAGCACAGGGATCAACTATGGCTACACCTTC. Translated: CASSTGINYGYTF. Full variable domain (remainder filled in from reference TRBV7-9 and TRBJ1-2): DTGVSQNPRHKITKRGQNVTFRCDPISEHNRLYWYRQTLGQGPEFLTYFQNEAQLEKSRLLSDRFSAERPKGSFSTLEIQRTEQGDSAMYLCASSTGINYGYTFGSGTRLTVV.

This clonotype has just a few counts. This chain joins TRBV20-1 and TRBJ1-5; D might be TRBD1 (6 bases). V dropped 6 bases and J dropped 1 base, with 7 bases sitting between them. The CDR3 consists of 12 residues. Germline V gene data show CDR1 as DFQATT and CDR2 as SNEGSKA (reference sequence). The CDR3 loop reads CSATGSNQPQHF. DNA for the CDR3: TGCAGTGCCACAGGGAGCAATCAGCCCCAGCATTTT.

This clonotype was counted at least ten times. This chain links TRBV20-1 with TRBJ2-1, with D unclear. The germline V gene encodes CDR1 DFQATT and CDR2 SNEGSKA (reference sequence). The V gene lost 5 bases and the J gene lost 9 bases, with 8 bases spanning the gap. This CDR3 has 10 amino acids. The CDR3 reads CSAGMGEQFF. Here the CDR3 DNA reads TGCAGTGCTGGTATGGGTGAGCAGTTCTTC.

This clonotype was observed a handful of times. The V and J genes are TRBV18 and TRBJ2-3; D remains ambiguous. Germline loops: CDR1 KGHSH, CDR2 LQKENI. The V end was cut by 0 bases, the J end by 0 bases, with 4 bases between. The CDR3 runs 14 residues. This chain's CDR3 is CASSPPHSTDTQYF. CDR3 DNA: TGTGCCAGCTCACCACCCCACAGCACAGATACGCAGTATTTT.

This clonotype was detected a few times. The V call is TRBV9, the J call TRBJ2-1, with D possibly TRBD2 on 6 matching bases. Germline-derived CDR1 and CDR2 are SGDLS and YYNGEE. This CDR3 has 15 amino acids. Between the trimmed V and J ends, which lost 0 bases and 9 bases, there was a span of 16 bases. CDR3 in DNA: TGTGCCAGCAGCGTAGAACTAGCTGGCTTTAGTGAGCAGTTCTTC. Its translation is CASSVELAGFSEQFF.

With respect to this clonotype: This could be a read error, since a much larger clone is one nucleotide away. The genes are TRBV28 and TRBJ1-1; possible D gene TRBD1, 6 bases. The CDR3 length is 15 residues. CDR1 and CDR2 from the germline V gene are MDHEN and SYDVKM. This CDR3 is CASSRFPGDWTEALF. Written as DNA, the CDR3 is TGTGCCAGCAGTCGGTTTCCAGGGGATTGGACTGAAGCTTTATTT.

In its sample, this clonotype was seen many times. The chain combines TRBV27 with TRBJ1-6; no clear D. The CDR3 has 12 amino acids. The V and J ends lost 2 bases and 13 bases respectively, with 9 bases between them. Germline CDR1 is MNHEY and CDR2 is SMNVEV (reference sequence). CDR3 in amino acids: CASSLGGRPLHF. CDR3 nucleotide sequence: TGTGCCAGCAGTTTAGGAGGGCGGCCCCTCCACTTT.

The chain links TRBV11-2 to TRBJ2-5, with TRBD2 matching 7 bases. Germline loops: CDR1 SGHAT, CDR2 FQNNGV. The V and J ends lost 3 bases and 3 bases, in that order; junction bases with no gene match: 7. This CDR3 region has 15 residues. CDR3 region: CASSFVGDYEETQYF. DNA for the CDR3: TGTGCCAGCAGCTTTGTCGGGGACTACGAAGAGACCCAGTACTTC.

The chain has TRBV12-3 or TRBV12-4 and TRBJ1-6; 8 bases align to TRBD1. There are 16 residues in the CDR3. V dropped 2 bases and J dropped 6; count of bases not matched to a gene: 6. The CDR3 is CASSLYRDRPNSPLHF. DNA of the CDR3: TGTGCCAGCAGTTTATATAGGGACAGGCCTAATTCACCCCTCCACTTT.